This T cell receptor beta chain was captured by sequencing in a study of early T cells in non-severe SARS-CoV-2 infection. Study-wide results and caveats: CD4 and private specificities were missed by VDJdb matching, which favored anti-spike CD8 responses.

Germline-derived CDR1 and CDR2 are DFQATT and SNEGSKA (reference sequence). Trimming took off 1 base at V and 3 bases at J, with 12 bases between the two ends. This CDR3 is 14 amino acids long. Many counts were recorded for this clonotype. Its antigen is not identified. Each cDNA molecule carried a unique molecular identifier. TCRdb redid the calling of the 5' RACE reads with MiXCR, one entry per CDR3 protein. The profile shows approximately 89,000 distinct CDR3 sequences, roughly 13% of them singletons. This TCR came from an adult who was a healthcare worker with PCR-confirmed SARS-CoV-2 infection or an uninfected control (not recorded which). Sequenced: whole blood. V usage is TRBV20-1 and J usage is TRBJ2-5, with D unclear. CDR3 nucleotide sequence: TGCAGTGCTAGAGGCCCTGGACCTGAAGAGACCCAGTACTTC. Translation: CSARGPGPEETQYF.